This TCR beta chain was found in a study of cytomegalovirus exposure and HLA in healthy donors. PCR employed 60 Vbeta and 13 Jbeta primers. Assay: immunoSEQ multiplex PCR; the TCRdb copy retains only in-frame clones and omits some. The sample includes about 190,000 clones, 81% seen only once; the top ten take approximately 3.9%. The study, taken as a whole, reports: There were several of the most significant clusters that appeared linked to common viral pathogens in a later analysis. As a later analysis showed, a missense DCLRE1C variant was linked to trimming of TCR beta V- and J-genes. In vitro assays verified that a few CMV-associated chains recognized CMV antigens specifically.

In regard to this clone: Antigen unknown.

Sequencing was performed on PBMCs. The TCR comes from a man aged 50 to 60 in good health and CMV-seronegative.

CDR3 sequence: CAISQRQGGTGELFF. CDR3 DNA: TGTGCCATCAGTCAACGACAGGGGGGCACCGGGGAGCTGTTTTTT. The genes are TRBV10-3 and TRBJ2-2, with 9 bases aligning to TRBD1. Germline CDR1 and CDR2: ENHRY and SYGVKD. The length of the CDR3 is 15 residues. Trimming removed 5 bases from V and 4 bases from J; junction bases left unmatched: 5.